Below, 21 T cell receptor beta chains from the same sample are listed, as sequenced in a study of early T cells in non-severe SARS-CoV-2 infection. TCRdb analysed the 5' RACE reads with MiXCR anew, one entry per CDR3 protein. Altogether 75,000 to 90,000 distinct CDR3 sequences are present, 14% to 15% being singletons, with the ten largest covering roughly 6%. Sample: whole blood. The source is an adult who was a healthcare worker with PCR-confirmed SARS-CoV-2 infection or an uninfected control (not recorded which).

This clonotype turned up a few times. The rearrangement joins TRBV5-8 to TRBJ2-3, with D perhaps TRBD1 (5 bases). The ends were cut back, 2 bases at V and 3 bases at J, with 16 bases in the middle. Germline CDR1 and CDR2: SGHTS and YDEGEE. The CDR3 runs 16 residues. DNA for the CDR3: TGTGCCAGCAGCTTTACAGGTACCCCTTTGACAGATACGCAGTATTTT. It specifies CASSFTGTPLTDTQYF. Variable domain in full (rest from reference TRBV5-8 and TRBJ2-3): EAGVTQSPTHLIKTRGQQATLRCSPISGHTSVYWYQQALGLGLQFLLWYDEGEERNRGNFPPRFSGRQFPNYSSELNVNALELEDSALYLCASSFTGTPLTDTQYFGPGTRLTVL.

The chain carries TRBV7-2 and TRBJ2-3, with D unresolved. V lost 1 base and J lost 2, with 10 bases in between. The CDR3 is 15 amino acids. Germline V gene data show CDR1 as SGHTA and CDR2 as FQGNSA. CDR3 coding DNA: TGTGCCAGCAGCTTAGACAGAGCTAACACAGATACGCAGTATTTT. Translated, it gives CASSLDRANTDTQYF.

This clonotype has more than one count but fewer than ten. The rearrangement uses TRBV14 and TRBJ1-6, with 7 bases identical to TRBD1. V shed 4 bases, J shed 10 bases, and the junction held 7 bases outside the gene matches. This CDR3 is built from 14 residues. The germline gives CDR1 SGHDN, CDR2 FVKESK. The CDR3 here is CASSLVQGSSPLHF. In DNA, the CDR3 is TGTGCCAGCAGCCTAGTACAGGGGAGCTCACCCCTCCACTTT.

A few counts support this clonotype. As DNA, the CDR3 is TGTGCCAGCAGCTCCTTAAGCGGGAGTATCAACGAGCAGTACTTC. Its protein is CASSSLSGSINEQYF. J is TRBJ2-7 and V is TRBV7-2, with 8 bases identical to TRBD2. This CDR3 region has 15 residues. V shed 4 bases and J 5 bases; nucleotides not matched to a gene: 10. From germline, CDR1 is SGHTA and CDR2 FQGNSA.

The sample holds a few counts of this clonotype. This chain links TRBV29-1 with TRBJ2-1; D uncertain. With 4 bases removed from V and 8 bases from J, the gap between germline ends came to 12 bases. The CDR3 is made up of 12 amino acids. Germline CDR1 SQVTM, CDR2 ANQGSEA. Here the CDR3 DNA reads TGCAGCGTTGTCCCTAGGTCGGATGAGCAGTTCTTC. It codes for CSVVPRSDEQFF.

The chain recombines TRBV5-1 with TRBJ2-1, with D possibly being TRBD2 (6 bases). V was cut by 4 bases and J by 4 bases, with 12 bases left in between. Per germline, CDR1 SGHRS and CDR2 YFSETQ. CDR3 length: 14 residues. CDR3 bases: TGCGCCAGCAGCCCGACTAGTTCATACAATGAGCAGTTCTTC. The encoded protein is CASSPTSSYNEQFF.

In its sample, this clonotype was seen many times. The gene calls are TRBV6-5 and TRBJ2-1, with D perhaps TRBD2 (6 bases). CDR3 length: 16 amino acids. V was clipped by 0 bases and J by 6 bases, with 15 bases between them. The V gene's germline CDR1 is MNHEY and CDR2 SVGAGI. This CDR3 reads CASSYSRLPEGNEQFF. DNA for the CDR3: TGTGCCAGCAGTTACTCGCGCCTACCGGAGGGCAATGAGCAGTTCTTC.

About this clonotype: At one end, the junction sequence differs from germline, possibly due to a read error. J is TRBJ1-1 and V is TRBV2; D is ambiguous. The CDR3 is 13 residues long. Per the germline V gene, CDR1 is SNHLY and CDR2 is FYNNEI. Here the CDR3 reads CARSVSVRSEAFF. The CDR3 DNA sequence: TGTGCCCGCAGTGTTTCGGTCAGGAGTGAAGCTTTCTTT.

This clonotype was observed a few times. The J gene is TRBJ1-2, the V gene TRBV20-1; D not resolved. Germline V gene sequence: CDR1 DFQATT, CDR2 SNEGSKA (reference sequence). Trimming pared 3 bases from V and 8 bases from J, leaving 10 bases between. The CDR3 loop spans 11 amino acids. The CDR3 region is CSASWGKGYTF. CDR3 nucleotide sequence: TGCAGTGCTAGTTGGGGAAAGGGCTACACCTTC.

This clonotype was seen at least ten times. The V call is TRBV4-2, the J call TRBJ2-1; 10 bases are shared with TRBD2. Germline V CDR1 and CDR2: LGHNA, YNFKEQ. The CDR3 is made up of 15 amino acids. After removal of 3 bases from V and 3 bases from J, the junction contained 2 bases not matched to a gene. The CDR3 DNA follows: TGTGCCAGCAGCCAGGGACTAGCGAACTACAATGAGCAGTTCTTC. Translating gives CASSQGLANYNEQFF.

The gene calls are TRBV28 and TRBJ1-3; 7 bases line up with TRBD1. From germline, CDR1 is MDHEN and CDR2 SYDVKM. V lost 6 bases, J lost 2 bases, and 7 bases stayed unmatched. CDR3 length equals 15 residues. Here the CDR3 reads CASRIHTGAGNTIYF. The CDR3 DNA sequence: TGTGCCAGCAGGATTCACACAGGGGCTGGAAACACCATATATTTT. The variable domain in full, completed from reference TRBV28 and TRBJ1-3, reads DVKVTQSSRYLVKRTGEKVFLECVQDMDHENMFWYRQDPGLGLRLIYFSYDVKMKEKGDIPEGYSVSREKKERFSLILESASTNQTSMYLCASRIHTGAGNTIYFGEGSWLTVV.

The rearrangement links TRBV4-2 to TRBJ2-1, with 7 bases aligning to TRBD2. CDR1 and CDR2 from the germline V gene are LGHNA and YNFKEQ. This CDR3 contains 17 residues. Trimming took 0 bases from V and 4 from J; bases not matched to a gene: 9. The CDR3 protein is CASSQDPARGGYNEQFF. The CDR3 DNA reads as TGTGCCAGCAGCCAAGATCCCGCAAGGGGAGGGTACAATGAGCAGTTCTTC.

There are many counts of this clonotype. The V gene is TRBV18, the J gene TRBJ2-3; D might be TRBD1 or TRBD2, each matching 5 bases. Germline assignment: CDR1 KGHSH and CDR2 LQKENI. V was trimmed by 3 bases and J by 0 bases, leaving 10 bases between them. The CDR3 length is 15 residues. CDR3 coding DNA: TGTGCCAGCTCACCCGGTGGGGACAGCACAGATACGCAGTATTTT. Encoded protein: CASSPGGDSTDTQYF.

V is TRBV7-9 and J is TRBJ1-6; 7 nucleotides line up with TRBD1. V shed 2 bases, J shed 8 bases, and the junction held 9 bases outside the gene matches. CDR1 is SEHNR, CDR2 FQNEAQ, per germline (reference sequence). The CDR3 length is 16 residues. CDR3 region: CASSLSLGTDYSPLHF. The DNA of the CDR3 is TGTGCCAGCAGCTTATCCCTTGGGACAGACTATTCACCCCTCCACTTT.

In its sample, this clonotype was seen a few times. The rearrangement uses TRBV29-1 and TRBJ1-1; no clear D. This CDR3 has 15 residues. Germline V CDR1 and CDR2: SQVTM, ANQGSEA. V was pared by 0 bases and J by 0 bases, with 11 bases between. CDR3 nucleotide sequence: TGCAGCGTTGAAGATGGTCGACGGGTGAACACTGAAGCTTTCTTT. Amino acids: CSVEDGRRVNTEAFF.

V gene TRBV20-1 combines with J gene TRBJ2-4; D perhaps matches TRBD1 (7 bases). The CDR3 loop spans 14 amino acids. Germline values: CDR1 DFQATT, CDR2 SNEGSKA (reference sequence). Deletions cut 6 bases from V and 3 bases from J, with 15 bases between. The CDR3 is CSAVHRGLKNIQYF. The CDR3 DNA is TGCAGTGCCGTCCACAGGGGACTCAAAAACATTCAGTACTTC.

This clonotype was picked up a small number of times. This chain joins TRBV28 and TRBJ1-1, with D tentatively TRBD1 (5 bases). From germline, CDR1 is MDHEN and CDR2 SYDVKM. The CDR3 is 15 residues long. The V gene lost 5 bases and the J gene lost 2 bases, with 15 bases spanning the gap. The CDR3 DNA is TGTGCCAGCAGTCCACCAGCAGGGCTAAACACTGAAGCTTTCTTT. It yields the protein CASSPPAGLNTEAFF. The full variable domain, completed using reference TRBV28 and TRBJ1-1, is DVKVTQSSRYLVKRTGEKVFLECVQDMDHENMFWYRQDPGLGLRLIYFSYDVKMKEKGDIPEGYSVSREKKERFSLILESASTNQTSMYLCASSPPAGLNTEAFFGQGTRLTVV.

V usage is TRBV7-2 and J usage is TRBJ2-1; tentatively, D is TRBD1 or TRBD2 (5 bases each). The CDR3 is made up of 16 amino acids. From germline, CDR1 is SGHTA and CDR2 FQGNSA. Trimming cost V 5 bases and J 4 bases, with 18 bases left between them. CDR3 nucleotide sequence: TGTGCCAGCAGCCCCATCTCGTGGGGCGGGTACAATGAGCAGTTCTTC. Translation gives CASSPISWGGYNEQFF.

The chain joins TRBV2 to TRBJ2-1; TRBD2 aligns across 11 bases. There are 14 residues in the CDR3. Germline-derived CDR1 and CDR2 are SNHLY and FYNNEI. The junction had 3 bases not matched to a gene; V was cut back by 7 bases and J by 4 bases. CDR3 coding DNA: TGTGCCAGCATGGGGACTAGCGGATACAATGAGCAGTTCTTC. Protein product: CASMGTSGYNEQFF.

The chain joins TRBV4-3 to TRBJ2-1; D remains unclear. Trimming removed 0 bases from V and 4 bases from J, with 7 bases in between. This CDR3 spans 14 amino acids. Per germline, CDR1 LGHNA and CDR2 YSLEER. The CDR3 DNA reads as TGCGCCAGCAGCCAAGACATGCCGTACAATGAGCAGTTCTTC. Its protein is CASSQDMPYNEQFF.

This clonotype was recorded a few times. The gene calls are TRBV20-1 and TRBJ2-2; D not resolved. This CDR3 spans 10 amino acids. Per germline, CDR1 DFQATT and CDR2 SNEGSKA (reference sequence). Trimming stripped 5 bases from V and 7 bases from J, with 5 bases between. This CDR3 reads CSAPNGELFF. The CDR3 region has the DNA TGCAGTGCTCCAAACGGGGAGCTGTTTTTT.